The 27 T cell receptor beta chains below all came from one sample that was sequenced in a study of PD-L1 blockade in urothelial cancer. Data came from immunoSEQ multiplex PCR; TCRdb stores just in-frame clones and leaves some out. The table includes around 34,000 clones, over 80% detected once. The sample's time point: pretreatment peripheral blood. The material was PBMCs, obtained around atezolizumab (anti-PD-L1) treatment. The receptors were sampled from a man at least 80 years old with urothelial cancer.

This clone was counted once. The chain uses TRBV7-2 and TRBJ2-2; 10 bases are a match to TRBD2. The CDR3 length is 19 residues. Germline values: CDR1 SGHTA, CDR2 FQGNSA. The V segment lost 1 base and the J segment 3 bases; nucleotides outside the gene matches: 11. CDR3 residues: CASSLGLASGRGHTGELFF. CDR3 DNA sequence: TGTGCCAGCAGCTTAGGACTTGCTAGCGGGAGAGGGCACACCGGGGAGCTGTTTTTT.

This chain connects TRBV10-1 to TRBJ2-1; 9 nucleotides line up with TRBD2. The CDR3 extends over 16 amino acids. Germline-derived CDR1 and CDR2 are WNHNN and SYGVQD (reference sequence). Trimming at V came to 0 bases and at J to 6 bases, leaving 6 bases not matched to a gene. The CDR3 region has the DNA TGCGCCAGCAGTGAGTCTGGGCGGGAGGGCCGCAATGAGCAGTTCTTC. This translates into CASSESGREGRNEQFF.

V is TRBV5-1 and J is TRBJ2-7, with 7 nucleotides matching TRBD2. The CDR3 length is 17 residues. Losses at the gene ends were 4 bases for V and 5 bases for J; bases not matched to a gene: 18. Per germline, CDR1 SGHRS and CDR2 YFSETQ. DNA for the CDR3: TGCGCCAGCAGCGTTGGGAGGGGAGGTAATTCCCTCAACGAGCAGTACTTC. It codes for CASSVGRGGNSLNEQYF.

The rearrangement links TRBV14 to TRBJ2-3, with TRBD2 matching 9 bases. Germline CDR1 is SGHDN and CDR2 is FVKESK. V was pared by 1 base and J by 3 bases, with 8 bases of the junction left unmatched. The CDR3 totals 17 residues. The CDR3 coding sequence is TGTGCCAGCAGCCAAGTTGGCGGGAGGGCGGAGACAGATACGCAGTATTTT. This encodes CASSQVGGRAETDTQYF.

This rearrangement joins TRBV5-1 to TRBJ2-2, with 7 bases identical to TRBD2. The CDR3 length is 14 residues. The V gene end was trimmed by 0 bases and the J gene end by 4 bases; junction bases not matched to a gene: 0. Germline CDR1 SGHRS, CDR2 YFSETQ. The CDR3, as DNA: TGCGCCAGCAGCTTGGGGACTAGCACCGGGGAGCTGTTTTTT. This codes for CASSLGTSTGELFF.

The chain carries TRBV5-4 and TRBJ1-4; 7 bases agree with TRBD1. The junction had 9 bases not matched to a gene; V was cut back by 3 bases and J by 4 bases. Germline V gene data show CDR1 as SGHNT and CDR2 as YYREEE (reference sequence). This CDR3 contains 16 residues. The CDR3 DNA is TGTGCCAGCAGCTCCTTCGAGGACAGGTTTAATGAAAAACTGTTTTTT. Translated: CASSSFEDRFNEKLFF.

This chain uses TRBV4-1 with TRBJ1-4, with 9 bases aligning to TRBD1. Germline V gives CDR1 MGHRA, CDR2 YSYEKL. With 0 bases clipped from V and 7 bases from J, the junction kept 0 bases outside the gene matches. The CDR3 covers 14 residues. The CDR3 reads CASSQEGQGEKLFF. The CDR3 DNA is TGCGCCAGCAGCCAAGAGGGACAGGGTGAAAAACTGTTTTTT.

The chain uses TRBV7-2 and TRBJ1-3; 8 bases map to TRBD1. This CDR3 is 14 amino acids long. Trimming took 5 bases from V and 8 from J; bases not matched to a gene: 8. Germline loops: CDR1 SGHTA, CDR2 FQGNSA. The chain's CDR3 is CASSAQGAGDTIYF. In nucleotides, the CDR3 is TGTGCCAGCAGCGCTCAGGGGGCCGGGGACACCATATATTTT. Variable domain in full (rest from reference TRBV7-2 and TRBJ1-3): GAGVSQSPSNKVTEKGKDVELRCDPISGHTALYWYRQSLGQGLEFLIYFQGNSAPDKSGLPSDRFSAERTGGSVSTLTIQRTQQEDSAVYLCASSAQGAGDTIYFGEGSWLTVV.

This clone was detected only a few times. J is TRBJ2-1 and V is TRBV7-2, with D perhaps matching TRBD1 (6 bases). Deletions cut 1 base from V and 9 bases from J, with 13 bases between. The CDR3 has 14 amino acids. The germline gives CDR1 SGHTA, CDR2 FQGNSA. The CDR3 loop is CASSLGPGRGEQFF. Written as DNA, the CDR3 is TGTGCCAGCAGCTTAGGCCCGGGCAGGGGTGAGCAGTTCTTC. Full variable domain (outside the CDR3, taken from reference TRBV7-2 and TRBJ2-1): GAGVSQSPSNKVTEKGKDVELRCDPISGHTALYWYRQSLGQGLEFLIYFQGNSAPDKSGLPSDRFSAERTGGSVSTLTIQRTQQEDSAVYLCASSLGPGRGEQFFGPGTRLTVL.

The genes are TRBV27 and TRBJ2-7; TRBD2 agrees at 10 bases. This CDR3 has 17 residues. After removal of 7 bases from V and 2 bases from J, the junction contained 14 bases not matched to a gene. The germline gives CDR1 MNHEY, CDR2 SMNVEV (reference sequence). The CDR3 DNA sequence: TGTGCCAGCATGAAAATTTGGACTAGCGGTTCGCCCTACGAGCAGTACTTC. This encodes CASMKIWTSGSPYEQYF.

The rearrangement uses TRBV2 and TRBJ1-3, with TRBD1 identical over 10 bases. The V segment lost 3 bases and the J segment 9 bases; nucleotides outside the gene matches: 11. Germline V gene lookup returns CDR1 SNHLY and CDR2 FYNNEI. The CDR3 is 16 amino acids. DNA of the CDR3: TGTGCCAGCAGTGATAGGACAGGGGGTCTCGGGGCCACCATATATTTT. Translated: CASSDRTGGLGATIYF.

This clone has more than one count but fewer than ten. The rearrangement links TRBV10-2 to TRBJ1-5; no firm D call. The ends were cut back, 3 bases at V and 2 bases at J, with 14 bases in the middle. CDR1 and CDR2 (germline): WSHSY, SAAADI. This CDR3 has 16 amino acids. CDR3 DNA sequence: TGCGCCAGCAGTGATTGGGCAGGTGGCCGCAATCAGCCCCAGCATTTT. Residues: CASSDWAGGRNQPQHF.

The rearrangement joins TRBV19 to TRBJ2-3; TRBD1 matches at 9 bases. This CDR3 comprises 13 residues. The ends lost 5 bases at V and 5 bases at J; junction bases unmatched: 2. CDR1 and CDR2 (germline): LNHDA, SQIVND (reference sequence). The CDR3 DNA reads as TGTGCCAGTAGTCCGGGACAGGGAGATACGCAGTATTTT. Translation gives CASSPGQGDTQYF. The full variable domain, completed using reference TRBV19 and TRBJ2-3, is DGGITQSPKYLFRKEGQNVTLSCEQNLNHDAMYWYRQDPGQGLRLIYYSQIVNDFQKGDIAEGYSVSREKKESFPLTVTSAQKNPTAFYLCASSPGQGDTQYFGPGTRLTVL.

The chain joins TRBV5-1 to TRBJ1-4; TRBD1 aligns across 8 bases. Germline V gives CDR1 SGHRS, CDR2 YFSETQ. The J segment lost 7 bases and the V segment lost 2 bases, leaving 16 bases of the junction unmatched. This CDR3 is 18 amino acids long. The CDR3 sequence: CASSFMARGPGGGEKLFF. The CDR3 bases are TGCGCCAGCAGCTTCATGGCCAGGGGGCCCGGTGGTGGTGAAAAACTGTTTTTT.

This chain joins TRBV6-5 and TRBJ1-6; D gene ambiguous. The ends were cut back, 6 bases at V and 9 bases at J, with 12 bases in the middle. The CDR3 has 13 residues. Germline loops: CDR1 MNHEY, CDR2 SVGAGI. The DNA of the CDR3 is TGTGCCAGCAGCCTGCTCGAGGGTTCACCCCTCCACTTT. Protein product: CASSLLEGSPLHF.

There are a few counts of this clone. V is TRBV19 and J is TRBJ2-1, with 9 positions matching TRBD2. With V trimmed by 3 bases and J by 10 bases, 4 bases remained unmatched. Germline V gene data show CDR1 as LNHDA and CDR2 as SQIVND (reference sequence). The CDR3 runs 13 residues. CDR3: CASSIAGGGEQFF. The CDR3 DNA is TGTGCCAGTAGTATTGCGGGAGGGGGCGAGCAGTTCTTC.

The genes are TRBV7-2 and TRBJ2-7; 11 nucleotides align to TRBD1. V lost 4 bases and J lost 7; bases outside the gene matches: 6. The CDR3 runs to 14 residues. Looked up from germline, CDR1 is SGHTA and CDR2 is FQGNSA. The CDR3 region has the DNA TGTGCCAGCAGCTCGGGACAGGGGGGATTAGAGCAGTACTTC. It codes for CASSSGQGGLEQYF.

This chain joins TRBV7-2 and TRBJ2-2; 8 nucleotides line up with TRBD2. Unmatched junction bases numbered 3, after V lost 5 bases and J lost 1 base. The CDR3 has 15 residues. The V gene's germline CDR1 is SGHTA and CDR2 FQGNSA. As DNA, the CDR3 is TGTGCCAGCAGCAGTAGCGGGAAGAACACCGGGGAGCTGTTTTTT. This codes for CASSSSGKNTGELFF.

This sequence joins TRBV6-1 and TRBJ2-3, with a tentative D call TRBD2 (6 bases). This CDR3 spans 15 amino acids. Germline V gene data show CDR1 as MNHNS and CDR2 as SASEGT. V lost 1 base, J lost 0 bases, and 8 bases lay in between. DNA of the CDR3: TGTGCCAGCAGTGAAGTTCGGGGGAGCACAGATACGCAGTATTTT. Translation: CASSEVRGSTDTQYF.

The J gene is TRBJ2-7, the V gene TRBV10-1, with 8 bases aligning to TRBD1. Per the germline V gene, CDR1 is WNHNN and CDR2 is SYGVQD (reference sequence). Losses at the gene ends were 6 bases for V and 1 base for J; bases not matched to a gene: 8. The length of the CDR3 is 15 residues. The CDR3 sequence: CASRPNRGDSYEQYF. CDR3 bases: TGCGCCAGCAGACCGAACAGGGGGGATTCCTACGAGCAGTACTTC.

This clone occurred once. The rearrangement links TRBV18 to TRBJ2-3; perhaps TRBD1 as D (5 bases). CDR1 and CDR2 (germline): KGHSH, LQKENI. CDR3 length equals 14 residues. Trimming pared 4 bases from V and 1 base from J, leaving 9 bases between. CDR3 amino acids: CASSLQQGTDTQYF. CDR3 DNA: TGTGCCAGCTCACTACAACAGGGCACAGATACGCAGTATTTT.

The V gene is TRBV2, the J gene TRBJ1-1; 8 bases match TRBD1. Germline CDR1 is SNHLY and CDR2 is FYNNEI. After removal of 5 bases from V and 6 bases from J, the junction contained 5 bases not matched to a gene. This CDR3 is built from 13 residues. The CDR3 sequence: CASSWDRRAEAFF. The DNA of the CDR3 is TGTGCCAGCAGTTGGGACAGGAGGGCTGAAGCTTTCTTT.

This sequence joins TRBV19 and TRBJ2-2; TRBD1 matches at 7 bases. CDR3 length: 14 amino acids. Germline V gene sequence: CDR1 LNHDA, CDR2 SQIVND (reference sequence). The J segment lost 6 bases and the V segment lost 7 bases, leaving 8 bases of the junction unmatched. CDR3 loop: CASKRGPTAGELFF. CDR3 DNA sequence: TGTGCCAGTAAGAGGGGGCCCACCGCCGGGGAGCTGTTTTTT.

The chain uses TRBV10-3 and TRBJ2-3; 10 bases are a match to TRBD2. Trimming took 4 bases from V and 3 from J; bases not matched to a gene: 4. Germline V CDR1 and CDR2: ENHRY, SYGVKD. This CDR3 has 15 residues. The CDR3 here is CAISVGLAVTDTQYF. CDR3 nucleotide sequence: TGTGCCATCAGTGTTGGACTAGCGGTTACAGATACGCAGTATTTT.

The chain uses TRBV5-1 and TRBJ1-1; the D gene is possibly TRBD1 (5 bases). The V gene's germline CDR1 is SGHRS and CDR2 YFSETQ. With 3 bases removed from V and 3 bases from J, the gap between germline ends came to 12 bases. The CDR3 is made up of 14 amino acids. The CDR3 bases are TGCGCCAGCAGCTCTCAGGCGGGACACACTGAAGCTTTCTTT. Translation: CASSSQAGHTEAFF.

The chain couples TRBV5-1 to TRBJ2-5, with TRBD1 matching over 7 bases. Germline CDR1 and CDR2: SGHRS and YFSETQ. Germline trimming cut 2 bases from V and 0 bases from J; bases unmatched to any gene: 4. This CDR3 is built from 15 residues. The CDR3 is CASSLQGPYQETQYF. The DNA for the CDR3 is TGCGCCAGCAGCTTACAGGGGCCCTACCAAGAGACCCAGTACTTC.

Turning to this clone: One junction end does not reproduce the germline sequence, and a read error may be involved. The rearrangement links TRBV7-8 to TRBJ2-7, with D hard to call. The germline CDR1 and CDR2 sequences are SGHVS and FQNEAQ. This CDR3 is built from 12 residues. The CDR3 is CASSLSQYERYF. DNA for the CDR3: TGTGCCAGCAGCTTATCTCAATACGAGCGGTACTTC.